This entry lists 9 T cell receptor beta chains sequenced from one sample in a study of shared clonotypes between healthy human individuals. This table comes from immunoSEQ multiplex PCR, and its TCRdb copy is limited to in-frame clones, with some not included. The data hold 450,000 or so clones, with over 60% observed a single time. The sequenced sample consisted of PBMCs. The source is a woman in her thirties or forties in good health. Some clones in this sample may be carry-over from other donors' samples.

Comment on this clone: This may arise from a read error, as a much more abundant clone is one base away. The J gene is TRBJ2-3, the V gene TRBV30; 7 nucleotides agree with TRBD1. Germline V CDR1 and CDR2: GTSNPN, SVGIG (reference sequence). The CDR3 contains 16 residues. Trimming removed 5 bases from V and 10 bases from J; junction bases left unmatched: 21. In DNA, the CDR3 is TGTGCCTGGGGGACCGGAGAGGGGGCTTCAACGGATGCGCAGTATTTT. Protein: CAWGTGEGASTDAQYF.

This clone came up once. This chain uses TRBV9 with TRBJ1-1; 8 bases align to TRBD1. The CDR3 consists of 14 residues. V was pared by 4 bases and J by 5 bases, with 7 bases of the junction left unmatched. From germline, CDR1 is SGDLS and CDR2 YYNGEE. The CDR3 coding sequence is TGTGCCAGCAGCCCCCAGGGGGCACGTACTGAAGCTTTCTTT. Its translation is CASSPQGARTEAFF.

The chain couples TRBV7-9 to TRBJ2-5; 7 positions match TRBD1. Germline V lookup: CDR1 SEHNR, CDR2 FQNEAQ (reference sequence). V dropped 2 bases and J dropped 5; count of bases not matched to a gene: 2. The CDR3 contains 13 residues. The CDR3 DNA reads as TGTGCCAGCAGCTTAACAGGGGTTGAGACCCAGTACTTC. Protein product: CASSLTGVETQYF.

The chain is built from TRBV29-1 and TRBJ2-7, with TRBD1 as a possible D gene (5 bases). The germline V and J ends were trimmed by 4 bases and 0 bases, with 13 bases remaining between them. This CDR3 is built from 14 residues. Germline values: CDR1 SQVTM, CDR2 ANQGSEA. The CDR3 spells CSVVSGLHSYEQYF. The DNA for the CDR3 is TGCAGCGTTGTATCAGGGCTCCACTCCTACGAGCAGTACTTC.

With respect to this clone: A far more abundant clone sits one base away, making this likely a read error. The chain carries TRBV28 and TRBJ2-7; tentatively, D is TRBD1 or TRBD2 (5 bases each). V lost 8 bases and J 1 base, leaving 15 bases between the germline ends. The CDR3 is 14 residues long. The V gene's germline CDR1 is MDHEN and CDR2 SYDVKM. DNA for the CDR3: TGTGCCAGCGGAACCGGGACCACTTCCTACGAGCAGTACTTC. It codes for CASGTGTTSYEQYF.

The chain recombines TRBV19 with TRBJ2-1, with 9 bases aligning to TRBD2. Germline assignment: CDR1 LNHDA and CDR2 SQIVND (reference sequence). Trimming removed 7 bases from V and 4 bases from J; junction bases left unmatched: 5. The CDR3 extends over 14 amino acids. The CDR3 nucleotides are TGTGCCAGTACCACGAGCGGGGGGTACAATGAGCAGTTCTTC. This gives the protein CASTTSGGYNEQFF. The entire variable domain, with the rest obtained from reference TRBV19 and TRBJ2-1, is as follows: DGGITQSPKYLFRKEGQNVTLSCEQNLNHDAMYWYRQDPGQGLRLIYYSQIVNDFQKGDIAEGYSVSREKKESFPLTVTSAQKNPTAFYLCASTTSGGYNEQFFGPGTRLTVL.

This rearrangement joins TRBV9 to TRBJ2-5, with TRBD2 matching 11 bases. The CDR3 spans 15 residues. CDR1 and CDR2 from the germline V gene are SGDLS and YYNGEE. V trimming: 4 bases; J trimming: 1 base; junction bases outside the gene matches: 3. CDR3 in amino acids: CASSTSGSSQETQYF. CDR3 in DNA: TGTGCCAGCAGCACTAGCGGGAGCAGCCAAGAGACCCAGTACTTC.

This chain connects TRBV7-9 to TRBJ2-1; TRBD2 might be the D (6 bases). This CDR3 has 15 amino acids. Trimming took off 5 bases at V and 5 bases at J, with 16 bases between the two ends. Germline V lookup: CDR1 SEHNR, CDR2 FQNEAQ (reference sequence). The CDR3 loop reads CASSLGTGGDNEQFF. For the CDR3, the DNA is TGTGCCAGCAGCCTAGGGACCGGGGGAGACAATGAGCAGTTCTTC.

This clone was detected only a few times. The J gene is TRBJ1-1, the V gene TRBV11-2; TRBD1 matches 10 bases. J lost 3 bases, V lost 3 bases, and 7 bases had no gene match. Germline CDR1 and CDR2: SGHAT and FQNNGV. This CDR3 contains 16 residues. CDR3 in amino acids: CASSLGTGVEDTEAFF. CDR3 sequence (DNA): TGTGCCAGCAGCTTGGGGACAGGGGTTGAGGACACTGAAGCTTTCTTT.